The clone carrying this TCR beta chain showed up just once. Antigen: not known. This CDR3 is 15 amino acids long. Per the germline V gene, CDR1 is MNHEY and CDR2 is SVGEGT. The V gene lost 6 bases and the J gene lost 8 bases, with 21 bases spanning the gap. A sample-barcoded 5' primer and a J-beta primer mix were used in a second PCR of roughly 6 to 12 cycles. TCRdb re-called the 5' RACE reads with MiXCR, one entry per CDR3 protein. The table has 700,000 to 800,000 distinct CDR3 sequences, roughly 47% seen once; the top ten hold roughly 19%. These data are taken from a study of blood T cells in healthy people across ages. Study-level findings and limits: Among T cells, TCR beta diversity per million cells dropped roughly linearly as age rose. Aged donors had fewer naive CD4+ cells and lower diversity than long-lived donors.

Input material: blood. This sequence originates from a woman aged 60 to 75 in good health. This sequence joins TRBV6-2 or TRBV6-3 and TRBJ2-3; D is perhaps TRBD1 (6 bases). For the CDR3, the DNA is TGTGCCAGCAGCCGGACCGGACAGTTAGTAGGTACGCAGTATTTT. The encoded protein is CASSRTGQLVGTQYF.